Each of the 5 T cell receptor beta chains below was sequenced from the same sample in a study of blood T cell repertoires in COVID-19. Sequencing used immunoSEQ multiplex PCR; TCRdb keeps in-frame clones, though not all of them. The sample yields approximately 230,000 clones, 88% seen once. Sequenced input: peripheral blood. These TCRs come from a young woman with COVID-19, enrolled during active disease.

Only a few counts were recorded for this clone. As DNA, the CDR3 is TGCGCCAGCAGCCAAGATCGCATGGCCATCTCTGGAAACACCATATATTTT. Translating gives CASSQDRMAISGNTIYF. The chain couples TRBV4-3 to TRBJ1-3; D gene unclear. V shed 0 bases and J shed 0 bases, with 12 bases lying between them. The germline gives CDR1 LGHNA, CDR2 YSLEER. This CDR3 spans 17 amino acids.

V is TRBV18 and J is TRBJ1-5; 8 bases align to TRBD1. The CDR3 is 15 residues long. With 4 bases clipped from V and 0 bases from J, the junction kept 2 bases outside the gene matches. The germline V gene encodes CDR1 KGHSH and CDR2 LQKENI. CDR3 protein: CASSRTGHSNQPQHF. The CDR3 DNA is TGTGCCAGCTCACGGACAGGGCATAGCAATCAGCCCCAGCATTTT.

The chain carries TRBV28 and TRBJ2-4; the D gene is possibly TRBD1 (6 bases). CDR1 is MDHEN, CDR2 SYDVKM, per germline. The CDR3 is 14 residues long. V lost 5 bases, J lost 6 bases, and 14 bases lay in between. CDR3 DNA: TGTGCCAGCAGTGATCAATACAGGGCAAACATTCAGTACTTC. Its protein product is CASSDQYRANIQYF. Using reference TRBV28 and TRBJ2-4 for the parts outside the CDR3, the full variable domain is DVKVTQSSRYLVKRTGEKVFLECVQDMDHENMFWYRQDPGLGLRLIYFSYDVKMKEKGDIPEGYSVSREKKERFSLILESASTNQTSMYLCASSDQYRANIQYFGAGTRLSVL.

This chain connects TRBV18 to TRBJ2-3; D may be TRBD2 (6 bases). The germline gives CDR1 KGHSH, CDR2 LQKENI. Trimming cost V 1 base and J 7 bases, with 18 bases left between them. The CDR3 runs 16 residues. The CDR3 region is CASSPQRAGGLNTQYF. The CDR3 bases are TGTGCCAGCTCACCACAGCGGGCAGGCGGGTTGAATACGCAGTATTTT.

V and J are TRBV5-6 and TRBJ1-2; D not certain. CDR3 length: 13 amino acids. V was trimmed by 5 bases and J by 6 bases, leaving 14 bases between them. The V gene's germline CDR1 is SGHDT and CDR2 YYEEEE. The CDR3 reads CASSYDTDNGYTF. In nucleotides, the CDR3 is TGTGCCAGCAGTTATGACACCGACAATGGCTACACCTTC.